The 26 T cell receptor beta chains listed next were all sequenced from one sample in a study of beta chain features in type 1 diabetes. Study findings and constraints: In all four CD4+ subsets, TCRB CDR3 length was significantly, moderately reduced in type 1 diabetes.

These receptors' targets are unknown. As every portion of the isolated RNA was reverse transcribed, the sequencing read expressed TCRB transcripts. Some clones are missing from TCRdb's copy, which holds only in-frame ones; the method was immunoSEQ multiplex PCR. Of hundreds of thousands of clones listed, about 14% are singletons. The sequenced material came from naive CD4+ T cells from blood. The receptor set was obtained from a young man with type 1 diabetes.

V usage is TRBV28 and J usage is TRBJ2-5; D is unclear. V lost 8 bases, J lost 5 bases, and 12 bases lay in between. This CDR3 region has 12 residues. Germline V lookup: CDR1 MDHEN, CDR2 SYDVKM. The chain's CDR3 is CASSSAGETQYF. CDR3 sequence (DNA): TGTGCCAGCTCCAGTGCCGGGGAGACCCAGTACTTC.

This clone was picked up a small number of times. The chain employs TRBV2 and TRBJ2-7, with D possibly matching TRBD1 (5 bases). The CDR3 runs 16 residues. CDR1 is SNHLY, CDR2 FYNNEI, per germline. Trimming removed 5 bases at V and 4 bases at J, with 21 bases between. CDR3 DNA sequence: TGTGCCAGCAGTAAAGAGAAGGGGCCTTTATTGTACGAGCAGTACTTC. It is translated as CASSKEKGPLLYEQYF.

The chain carries TRBV7-2 and TRBJ2-1, with TRBD2 matching over 12 bases. From germline, CDR1 is SGHTA and CDR2 FQGNSA. V lost 5 bases and J lost 4; bases outside the gene matches: 9. This CDR3 is built from 17 residues. DNA of the CDR3: TGTGCCAGCAGCCCCCGGCTAGCGGGAGGGGAGTACAATGAGCAGTTCTTC. Amino acids: CASSPRLAGGEYNEQFF.

This rearrangement joins TRBV15 to TRBJ2-5; D remains ambiguous. Trimming shortened V by 0 bases and J by 1 base, and 9 bases separated the two germline ends. The CDR3 runs 15 residues. CDR1 is LNHNV, CDR2 YYDKDF, per germline (reference sequence). The CDR3 DNA reads as TGTGCCACCAGCAGAGATCTTAGGTCCCAAGAGACCCAGTACTTC. Translated, it gives CATSRDLRSQETQYF. Looking up the rest from reference TRBV15 and TRBJ2-5 gives the full variable domain: DAMVIQNPRYQVTQFGKPVTLSCSQTLNHNVMYWYQQKSSQAPKLLFHYYDKDFNNEADTPDNFQSRRPNTSFCFLDIRSPGLGDTAMYLCATSRDLRSQETQYFGPGTRLLVL.

This clone came up a few times. The CDR3 nucleotides read TGTGCCAGCAGCTTAAGGGGATTCACTGAAGCTTTCTTT. Its protein product is CASSLRGFTEAFF. V gene TRBV5-6 combines with J gene TRBJ1-1; tentative D call: TRBD1 (5 bases). This CDR3 has 13 residues. CDR1 is SGHDT and CDR2 is YYEEEE in the germline V gene. Trimming took 2 bases from V and 4 from J, leaving 9 bases between them.

In its sample, this clone was seen a few times. This chain joins TRBV19 and TRBJ1-5; D gene ambiguous. The V and J ends lost 9 bases and 2 bases respectively, with 17 bases between them. Germline lookup yields CDR1 LNHDA and CDR2 SQIVND (reference sequence). The CDR3 covers 15 residues. The CDR3, as DNA: TGTGCCAGCACCAGTCGGTCGCGGGGCAATCAGCCCCAGCATTTT. It translates to CASTSRSRGNQPQHF.

A remark on this clone: A read error may account for a junction end that differs from germline. The genes are TRBV6-5 and TRBJ2-3, with D uncertain. The CDR3 is made up of 15 amino acids. The V gene's germline CDR1 is MNHEY and CDR2 SVGAGI. The CDR3 DNA follows: TGTGTCAGCAGCCTGGACCGATATAGCACAGATACGCAGTATTTT. This translates into CVSSLDRYSTDTQYF.

This clone has just a few counts. Other DNA sequences within the sample encode an identical CDR3. V gene TRBV5-1 combines with J gene TRBJ1-1, with D hard to call. V was cut by 1 base and J by 1 base, with 5 bases left in between. The germline gives CDR1 SGHRS, CDR2 YFSETQ. The CDR3 runs 13 residues. The CDR3 nucleotides are TGCGCCAGCAGCTTGTCCCGGAACACTGAAGCTTTCTTT. Amino acids: CASSLSRNTEAFF.

The chain joins TRBV7-3 to TRBJ2-5; 9 bases fit TRBD2. The CDR3 is 16 amino acids. With V trimmed by 1 base and J by 4 bases, 7 bases remained unmatched. Germline V gene data show CDR1 as SGHTA and CDR2 as FQGTGA. The CDR3 DNA reads as TGTGCCAGCAGCTTAAACCCAGCGGGGGGCGGAGAGACCCAGTACTTC. It encodes CASSLNPAGGGETQYF.

Of note for this clone: Distinct nucleotide sequences in the sample also encode this CDR3. This sequence joins TRBV9 and TRBJ2-2, with 7 bases matching TRBD2. The CDR3 totals 15 residues. Germline V gene data show CDR1 as SGDLS and CDR2 as YYNGEE. The ends lost 1 base at V and 5 bases at J; junction bases unmatched: 5. CDR3 loop: CASSVRLAGTGELFF. CDR3 bases: TGTGCCAGCAGCGTAAGACTAGCAGGAACCGGGGAGCTGTTTTTT.

This clone was counted between two and nine times. The chain carries TRBV5-1 and TRBJ2-7, with TRBD1 identical over 9 bases. This CDR3 region has 14 residues. Losses at the gene ends were 5 bases for V and 7 bases for J; bases not matched to a gene: 10. From germline, CDR1 is SGHRS and CDR2 YFSETQ. For the CDR3, the DNA is TGCGCCAGCAGGCCCGGGACAGGGAAATGGGAGCAGTACTTC. Protein sequence: CASRPGTGKWEQYF.

This clone appeared a few times. CDR3 DNA sequence: TGCGCCAGCAGCTTGGTGGTGGACTATTACAATGAGCAGTTCTTC. Its protein product is CASSLVVDYYNEQFF. The rearrangement links TRBV5-1 to TRBJ2-1; possible D gene TRBD2, 6 bases. The V gene's germline CDR1 is SGHRS and CDR2 YFSETQ. The V end was cut by 0 bases, the J end by 4 bases, with 11 bases between. This CDR3 contains 15 residues. The full variable domain, completed using reference TRBV5-1 and TRBJ2-1, is KAGVTQTPRYLIKTRGQQVTLSCSPISGHRSVSWYQQTPGQGLQFLFEYFSETQRNKGNFPGRFSGRQFSNSRSEMNVSTLELGDSALYLCASSLVVDYYNEQFFGPGTRLTVL.

The genes are TRBV7-2 and TRBJ2-3; D gene uncertain. The CDR3 runs 15 residues. The germline V gene has CDR1 SGHTA and CDR2 FQGNSA. V dropped 1 base and J dropped 4 bases, with 12 bases sitting between them. The CDR3 nucleotides read TGTGCCAGCAGCTTAGATTCCAGTTCAGCAGATACGCAGTATTTT. It is translated as CASSLDSSSADTQYF.

The gene calls are TRBV5-6 and TRBJ2-1; D is unclear. V was clipped by 3 bases and J by 6 bases, with 4 bases between them. This CDR3 region has 11 residues. The germline CDR1 and CDR2 sequences are SGHDT and YYEEEE. The CDR3 DNA reads TGTGCCAGCAGCTCGTTCAATGAGCAGTTCTTC. Protein sequence: CASSSFNEQFF.

The chain links TRBV5-1 to TRBJ1-1, with a possible D match to TRBD1 (6 bases). Trimming left V 1 base short and J 6 bases short, with 16 bases between. Germline V gives CDR1 SGHRS, CDR2 YFSETQ. The CDR3 runs to 15 residues. CDR3 in amino acids: CASSLITGTLAEAFF. CDR3 coding DNA: TGCGCCAGCAGCTTGATAACAGGGACGTTGGCTGAAGCTTTCTTT.

The rearrangement uses TRBV7-9 and TRBJ1-1; 8 bases are shared with TRBD1. Germline V CDR1 and CDR2: SEHNR, FQNEAQ (reference sequence). V gave up 0 bases and J gave up 1 base; unmatched junction bases: 4. The CDR3 has 16 residues. CDR3 region: CASSLAGGQGNTEAFF. CDR3 in DNA: TGTGCCAGCAGCTTAGCCGGCGGACAGGGGAACACTGAAGCTTTCTTT.

This clone was found a few times. In the same sample, other DNA sequences code for this CDR3. CDR3 protein: CASSAQVNTEAFF. In nucleotides, the CDR3 is TGTGCCAGCAGTGCCCAGGTGAACACTGAAGCTTTCTTT. This rearrangement joins TRBV6-4 to TRBJ1-1; D gene uncertain. Germline CDR1 reads MRHNA; CDR2 reads SNTAGT. Trimming pared 4 bases from V and 0 bases from J, leaving 6 bases between. The length of the CDR3 is 13 residues.

The CDR3 loop reads CASSQKDRVVETQYF. The CDR3 coding sequence is TGTGCCAGCAGCCAAAAGGACAGGGTTGTAGAAACCCAGTACTTC. The J gene is TRBJ2-5, the V gene TRBV11-2, with TRBD1 matching 8 bases. The CDR3 is made up of 15 amino acids. From germline, CDR1 is SGHAT and CDR2 FQNNGV. After removal of 5 bases from V and 8 bases from J, the junction contained 13 bases not matched to a gene.

In its sample, this clone was seen a few times. Here the CDR3 DNA reads TGCGCCAGCAGCGCAGGGGACTCTGGAAACACCATATATTTT. Its protein is CASSAGDSGNTIYF. The V gene is TRBV5-1, the J gene TRBJ1-3, with a tentative D call TRBD1 (6 bases). The CDR3 has 14 amino acids. The V and J ends lost 4 bases and 0 bases respectively, with 8 bases between them. Germline V gene lookup returns CDR1 SGHRS and CDR2 YFSETQ.

Details on this clone: Different DNA sequences within this sample yield the same CDR3. The chain couples TRBV30 to TRBJ2-5; D call uncertain. Germline V lookup: CDR1 GTSNPN, CDR2 SVGIG (reference sequence). This CDR3 has 13 amino acids. V was cut by 2 bases and J by 2 bases, with 9 bases left in between. In nucleotides, the CDR3 is TGTGCCTGGAGTAGGCTGGGGCAAGAGACCCAGTACTTC. Its protein product is CAWSRLGQETQYF. Full variable domain (rest looked up from reference TRBV30 and TRBJ2-5): SQTIHQWPATLVQPVGSPLSLECTVEGTSNPNLYWYRQAAGRGLQLLFYSVGIGQISSEVPQNLSASRPQDRQFILSSKKLLLSDSGFYLCAWSRLGQETQYFGPGTRLLVL.

The J gene is TRBJ2-1, the V gene TRBV2; 12 bases agree with TRBD2. Per germline, CDR1 SNHLY and CDR2 FYNNEI. The CDR3 is made up of 19 amino acids. Trimming at V came to 1 base and at J to 2 bases, leaving 9 bases not matched to a gene. CDR3 loop: CASSEGLGTSGRTYNEQFF. CDR3 nucleotides: TGTGCCAGCAGTGAAGGTTTGGGTACTAGCGGGAGGACCTACAATGAGCAGTTCTTC.

V usage is TRBV10-3 and J usage is TRBJ2-7, with D possibly being TRBD1 or TRBD2 (5 bases each). Germline CDR1 reads ENHRY; CDR2 reads SYGVKD. The CDR3 extends over 14 amino acids. Between the trimmed V and J ends, which lost 6 bases and 6 bases, there was a span of 18 bases. This chain's CDR3 is CAIRNRDQGVEQYF. The CDR3 coding sequence is TGTGCCATCAGGAACCGGGACCAGGGAGTCGAGCAGTACTTC.

Concerning this clone: Additional DNA sequences in this sample encode the identical CDR3. The gene calls are TRBV7-9 and TRBJ1-4, with 10 bases aligning to TRBD1. The germline V gene has CDR1 SEHNR and CDR2 FQNEAQ (reference sequence). The trim removed 5 bases at V and 8 bases at J, leaving 5 bases unmatched. CDR3 length equals 14 residues. The CDR3 DNA reads TGTGCCAGCAGCCTGGGACAGGGGAACGAAAAACTGTTTTTT. Encoded protein: CASSLGQGNEKLFF. The full variable domain, completed using reference TRBV7-9 and TRBJ1-4, is DTGVSQNPRHKITKRGQNVTFRCDPISEHNRLYWYRQTLGQGPEFLTYFQNEAQLEKSRLLSDRFSAERPKGSFSTLEIQRTEQGDSAMYLCASSLGQGNEKLFFGSGTQLSVL.

The chain joins TRBV18 to TRBJ2-3, with 10 bases aligning to TRBD1. Germline V CDR1 and CDR2: KGHSH, LQKENI. Trimming removed 6 bases from V and 4 bases from J; junction bases left unmatched: 7. The CDR3 contains 15 residues. The CDR3 DNA reads TGTGCCAGCTCCCTGAGGACAGGGGGGGCAGATACGCAGTATTTT. It translates to CASSLRTGGADTQYF.

V usage is TRBV5-4 and J usage is TRBJ2-3; TRBD2 matches 8 bases. This CDR3 region has 13 residues. The germline gives CDR1 SGHNT, CDR2 YYREEE (reference sequence). Trimming at V came to 5 bases and at J to 4 bases, leaving 3 bases not matched to a gene. CDR3 region: CASSVAGSDTQYF. CDR3 sequence (DNA): TGTGCCAGCAGTGTAGCGGGATCAGATACGCAGTATTTT.

This clone has only a few counts. This chain joins TRBV6-5 and TRBJ2-7, with D perhaps matching TRBD1 or TRBD2 (7 bases each). Trimming left V 8 bases short and J 7 bases short, with 21 bases between. Germline assignment: CDR1 MNHEY and CDR2 SVGAGI. The CDR3 is 14 amino acids. CDR3 sequence: CASSTPGGALEQYF. The DNA of the CDR3 is TGTGCCAGCTCAACCCCAGGGGGGGCCTTGGAGCAGTACTTC.